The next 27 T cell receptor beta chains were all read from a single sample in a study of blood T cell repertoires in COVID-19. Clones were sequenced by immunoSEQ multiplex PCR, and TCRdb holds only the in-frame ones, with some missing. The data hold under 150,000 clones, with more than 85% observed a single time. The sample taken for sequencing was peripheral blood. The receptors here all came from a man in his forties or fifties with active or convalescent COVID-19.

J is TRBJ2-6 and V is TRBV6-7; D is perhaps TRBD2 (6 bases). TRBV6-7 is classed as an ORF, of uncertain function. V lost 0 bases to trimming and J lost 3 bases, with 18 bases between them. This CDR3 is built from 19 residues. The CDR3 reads CASSYSPGLAGHGANVLTF. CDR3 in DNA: TGTGCCAGCAGTTACTCGCCGGGACTCGCGGGGCATGGGGCCAACGTCCTGACTTTC.

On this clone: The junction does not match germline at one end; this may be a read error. The CDR3 nucleotides are TGTGCCACCGGTGACGGACTAGCGGGAGGTTTTACGCAGTATTTT. Translation gives CATGDGLAGGFTQYF. The gene calls are TRBV24-1 and TRBJ2-3; TRBD2 aligns across 14 bases. The CDR3 runs 15 residues. CDR1 is KGHDR and CDR2 is SFDVKD in the germline V gene.

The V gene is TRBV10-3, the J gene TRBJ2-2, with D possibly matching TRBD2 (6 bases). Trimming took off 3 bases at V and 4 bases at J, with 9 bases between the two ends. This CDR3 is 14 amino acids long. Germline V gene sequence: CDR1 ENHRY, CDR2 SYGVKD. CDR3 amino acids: CAISDGSTTGELFF. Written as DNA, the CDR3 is TGTGCCATCAGTGACGGGAGTACCACCGGGGAGCTGTTTTTT.

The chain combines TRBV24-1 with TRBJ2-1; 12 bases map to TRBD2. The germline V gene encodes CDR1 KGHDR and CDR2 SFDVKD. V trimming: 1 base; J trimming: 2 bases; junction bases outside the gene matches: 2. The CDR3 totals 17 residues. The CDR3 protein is CATSDFSSGGAYNEQFF. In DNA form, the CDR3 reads TGTGCCACCAGTGATTTCTCTAGCGGGGGGGCCTACAATGAGCAGTTCTTC.

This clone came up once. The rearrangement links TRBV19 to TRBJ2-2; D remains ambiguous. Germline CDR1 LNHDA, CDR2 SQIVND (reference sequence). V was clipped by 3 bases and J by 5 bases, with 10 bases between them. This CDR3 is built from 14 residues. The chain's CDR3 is CASSIGAATGELFF. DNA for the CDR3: TGTGCCAGTAGTATCGGTGCCGCAACCGGGGAGCTGTTTTTT.

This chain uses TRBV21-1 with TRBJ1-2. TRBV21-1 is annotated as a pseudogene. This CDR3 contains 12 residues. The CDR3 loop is CASSTMECGYTF. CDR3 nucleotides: TGTGCCAGCAGCACAATGGAGTGTGGCTACACCTTC.

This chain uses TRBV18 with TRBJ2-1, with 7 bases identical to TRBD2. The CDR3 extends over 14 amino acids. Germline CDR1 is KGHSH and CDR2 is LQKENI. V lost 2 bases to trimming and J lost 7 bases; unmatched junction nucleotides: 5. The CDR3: CASSPSGGWNEQFF. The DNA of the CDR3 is TGTGCCAGCTCACCATCGGGGGGATGGAATGAGCAGTTCTTC.

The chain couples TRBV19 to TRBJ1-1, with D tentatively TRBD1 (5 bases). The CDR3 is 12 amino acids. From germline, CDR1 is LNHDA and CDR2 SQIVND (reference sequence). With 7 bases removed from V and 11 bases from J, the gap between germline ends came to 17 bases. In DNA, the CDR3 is TGTGCCAGTACCTCAGGGTGGACGTGGGCTTTCTTT. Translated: CASTSGWTWAFF. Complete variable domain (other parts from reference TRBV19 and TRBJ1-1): DGGITQSPKYLFRKEGQNVTLSCEQNLNHDAMYWYRQDPGQGLRLIYYSQIVNDFQKGDIAEGYSVSREKKESFPLTVTSAQKNPTAFYLCASTSGWTWAFFGQGTRLTVV.

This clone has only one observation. The CDR3 DNA follows: TGTGCCAGTAGTAAAACAGATTATAGCAATCAGCCCCAGCATTTT. Its protein is CASSKTDYSNQPQHF. The chain carries TRBV19 and TRBJ1-5; D remains ambiguous. CDR1 and CDR2 from the germline V gene are LNHDA and SQIVND (reference sequence). V lost 4 bases and J 0 bases, leaving 10 bases between the germline ends. The CDR3 covers 15 residues.

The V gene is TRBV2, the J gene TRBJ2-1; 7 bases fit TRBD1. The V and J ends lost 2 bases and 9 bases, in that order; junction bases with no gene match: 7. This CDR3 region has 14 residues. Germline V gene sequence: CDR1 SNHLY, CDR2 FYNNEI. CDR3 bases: TGTGCCAGCAGTGAACGAGGGGGCCGGACTGAGCAGTTCTTC. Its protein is CASSERGGRTEQFF.

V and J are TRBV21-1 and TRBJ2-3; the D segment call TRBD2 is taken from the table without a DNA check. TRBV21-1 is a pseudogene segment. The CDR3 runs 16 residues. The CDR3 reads CASSKEAAENTDTQYF. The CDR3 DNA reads TGTGCCAGCAGCAAAGAAGCGGCGGAGAACACAGATACGCAGTATTTT.

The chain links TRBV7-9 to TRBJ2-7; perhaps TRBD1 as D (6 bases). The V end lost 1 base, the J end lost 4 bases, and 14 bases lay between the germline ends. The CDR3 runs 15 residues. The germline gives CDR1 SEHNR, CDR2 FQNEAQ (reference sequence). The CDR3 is CASSLEQGIWYEQYF. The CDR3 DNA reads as TGTGCCAGCAGCTTAGAACAGGGAATATGGTACGAGCAGTACTTC.

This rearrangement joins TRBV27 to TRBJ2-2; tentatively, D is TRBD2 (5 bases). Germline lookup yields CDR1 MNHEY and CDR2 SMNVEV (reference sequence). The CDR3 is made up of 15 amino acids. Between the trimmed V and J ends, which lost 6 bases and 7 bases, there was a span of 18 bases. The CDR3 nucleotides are TGTGCCAGCAGGGTAGGACGGACTGTGGGCGGGGAGCTGTTTTTT. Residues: CASRVGRTVGGELFF.

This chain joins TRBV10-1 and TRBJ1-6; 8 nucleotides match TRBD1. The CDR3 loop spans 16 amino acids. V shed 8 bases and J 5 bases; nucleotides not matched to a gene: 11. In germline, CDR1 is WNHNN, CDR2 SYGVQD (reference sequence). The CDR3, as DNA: TGCGCCAGCCAGGTCCCAGGGGGCCCGCATAATTCACCCCTCCACTTT. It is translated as CASQVPGGPHNSPLHF.

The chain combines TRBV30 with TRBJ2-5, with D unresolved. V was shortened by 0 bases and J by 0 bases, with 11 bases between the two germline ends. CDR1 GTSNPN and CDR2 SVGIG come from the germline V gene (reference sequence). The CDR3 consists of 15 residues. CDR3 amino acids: CAWSVQAKYQETQYF. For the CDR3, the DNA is TGTGCCTGGAGTGTTCAGGCAAAGTACCAAGAGACCCAGTACTTC.

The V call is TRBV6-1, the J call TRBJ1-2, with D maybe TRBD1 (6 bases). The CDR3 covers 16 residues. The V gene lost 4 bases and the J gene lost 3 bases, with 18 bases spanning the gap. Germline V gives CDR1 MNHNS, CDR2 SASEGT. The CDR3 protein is CASSVSTGYEDYGYTF. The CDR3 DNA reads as TGTGCCAGCAGTGTCTCGACAGGCTACGAGGACTATGGCTACACCTTC.

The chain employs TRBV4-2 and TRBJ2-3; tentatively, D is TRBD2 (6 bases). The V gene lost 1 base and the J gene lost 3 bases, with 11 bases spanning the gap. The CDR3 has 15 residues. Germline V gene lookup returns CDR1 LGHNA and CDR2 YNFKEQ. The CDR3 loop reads CASSQVAEPTDTQYF. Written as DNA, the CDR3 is TGTGCCAGCAGCCAAGTAGCGGAGCCAACAGATACGCAGTATTTT.

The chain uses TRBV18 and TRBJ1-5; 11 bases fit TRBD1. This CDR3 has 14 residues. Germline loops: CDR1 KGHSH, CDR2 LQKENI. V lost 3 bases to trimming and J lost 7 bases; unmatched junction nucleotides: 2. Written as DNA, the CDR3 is TGTGCCAGCTCACCGGGACAGGGGGGACAGCCCCAGCATTTT. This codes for CASSPGQGGQPQHF.

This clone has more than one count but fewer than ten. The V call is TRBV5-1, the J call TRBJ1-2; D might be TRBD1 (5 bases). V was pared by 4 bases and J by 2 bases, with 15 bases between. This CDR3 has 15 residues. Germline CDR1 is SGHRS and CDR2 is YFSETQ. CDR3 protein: CASSPGERKNYGYTF. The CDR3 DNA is TGCGCCAGCAGCCCGGGGGAAAGAAAAAACTATGGCTACACCTTC. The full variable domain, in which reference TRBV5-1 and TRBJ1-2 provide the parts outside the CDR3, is KAGVTQTPRYLIKTRGQQVTLSCSPISGHRSVSWYQQTPGQGLQFLFEYFSETQRNKGNFPGRFSGRQFSNSRSEMNVSTLELGDSALYLCASSPGERKNYGYTFGSGTRLTVV.

DNA of the CDR3: TGTGCCAGCAGTTTCCTTCAGGGCCGAGATACGCAGTATTTT. Protein product: CASSFLQGRDTQYF. The chain joins TRBV6-5 to TRBJ2-3; D might be TRBD1 (5 bases). Looked up from germline, CDR1 is MNHEY and CDR2 is SVGAGI. CDR3 length: 14 amino acids. V gave up 4 bases and J gave up 5 bases, with 13 bases separating them.

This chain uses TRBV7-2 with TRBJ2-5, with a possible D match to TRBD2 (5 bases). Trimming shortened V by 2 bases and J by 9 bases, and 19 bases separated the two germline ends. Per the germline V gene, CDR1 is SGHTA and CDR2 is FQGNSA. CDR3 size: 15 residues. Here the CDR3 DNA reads TGTGCCAGCAGCTTAACGGGTGTTGTTGGAGGTGCCCAGTACTTC. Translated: CASSLTGVVGGAQYF. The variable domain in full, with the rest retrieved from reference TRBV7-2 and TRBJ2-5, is GAGVSQSPSNKVTEKGKDVELRCDPISGHTALYWYRQSLGQGLEFLIYFQGNSAPDKSGLPSDRFSAERTGGSVSTLTIQRTQQEDSAVYLCASSLTGVVGGAQYFGPGTRLLVL.

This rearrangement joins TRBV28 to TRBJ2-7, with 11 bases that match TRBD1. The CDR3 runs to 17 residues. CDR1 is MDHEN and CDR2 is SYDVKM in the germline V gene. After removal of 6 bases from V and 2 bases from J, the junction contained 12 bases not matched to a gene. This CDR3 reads CASRASFSGQGAYEQYF. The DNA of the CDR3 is TGTGCCAGCAGAGCTTCCTTTTCGGGACAGGGGGCCTACGAGCAGTACTTC.

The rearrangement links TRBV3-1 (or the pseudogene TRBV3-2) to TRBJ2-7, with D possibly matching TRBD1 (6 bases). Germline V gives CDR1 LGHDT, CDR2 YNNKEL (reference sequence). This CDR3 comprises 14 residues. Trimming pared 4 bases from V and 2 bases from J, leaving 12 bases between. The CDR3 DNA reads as TGTGCCAGCAGCCCGCGGACAGAAACCTACGAGCAGTACTTC. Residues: CASSPRTETYEQYF.

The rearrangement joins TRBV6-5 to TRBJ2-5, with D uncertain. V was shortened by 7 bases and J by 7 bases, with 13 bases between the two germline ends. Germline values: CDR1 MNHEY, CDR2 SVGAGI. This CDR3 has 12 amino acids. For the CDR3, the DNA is TGTGCCAGCAATACACCATCTGGGACCCAGTACTTC. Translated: CASNTPSGTQYF.

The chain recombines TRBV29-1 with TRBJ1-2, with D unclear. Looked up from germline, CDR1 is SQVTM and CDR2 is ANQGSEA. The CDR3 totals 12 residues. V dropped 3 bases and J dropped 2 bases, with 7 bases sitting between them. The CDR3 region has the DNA TGCAGCGTTGATTCGGGGAACTATGGCTACACCTTC. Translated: CSVDSGNYGYTF.

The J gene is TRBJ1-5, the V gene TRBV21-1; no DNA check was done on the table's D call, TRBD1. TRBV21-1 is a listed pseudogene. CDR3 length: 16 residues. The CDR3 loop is CASSKGGTGQNQPQHF. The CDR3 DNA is TGTGCCAGCAGCAAAGGGGGGACAGGGCAGAATCAGCCCCAGCATTTT.

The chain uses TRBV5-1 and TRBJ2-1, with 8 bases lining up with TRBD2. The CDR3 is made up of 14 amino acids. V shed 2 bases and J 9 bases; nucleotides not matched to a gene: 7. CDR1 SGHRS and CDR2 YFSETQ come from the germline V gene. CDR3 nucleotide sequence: TGCGCCAGCAGCTTTATAGCGGGGAGGGCTGAGCAGTTCTTC. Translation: CASSFIAGRAEQFF.